These T cell receptor beta chains were read from a single sample in a study of PD-1 blockade in mismatch repair-deficient tumors. Sequencing used immunoSEQ multiplex PCR; TCRdb keeps in-frame clones, though not all of them. This table has about 110,000 clones, approximately 80% appearing once. This specimen consisted of peripheral blood, obtained approximately 14 months after starting pembrolizumab. These receptors were collected from an adult with mismatch repair-deficient cancer. Both conserved end residues are part of each CDR3. Fields, in order: clone size, V gene, D gene, J gene, CDR3 DNA, CDR3 protein. A D gene is named only where the DNA matches it firmly. Only part of the rows carry a size: once, few, many, or a class if the clone is expanded.

size: NA; V: TRBV2; D: NA; J: TRBJ2-5; DNA: TGTGCCAGCAGTGTGACCCCAGGATCGGGAGAGACCCAGTACTTC; CDR3: CASSVTPGSGETQYF
size: NA; V: TRBV11-2; D: TRBD2; J: TRBJ2-1; DNA: TGTGCCAGCAGCTTAGCGGCGGGAGGGCTCAATGAGCAGTTCTTC; CDR3: CASSLAAGGLNEQFF
size: NA; V: TRBV5-5; D: TRBD2; J: TRBJ2-7; DNA: TGTGCCAGCAGCTCGGGGACTAGCGGGGCTTCCTACGAGCAGTACTTC; CDR3: CASSSGTSGASYEQYF
size: NA; V: TRBV11-3; D: TRBD2; J: TRBJ2-5; DNA: TGTGCCAGCAGCACCCCAGCGGGAGAAGAGACCCAGTACTTC; CDR3: CASSTPAGEETQYF
size: NA; V: TRBV6-5; D: TRBD1; J: TRBJ2-7; DNA: TGTGCCAGCAGTCAACAGACAGGGGGTCTCTACGAGCAGTACTTC; CDR3: CASSQQTGGLYEQYF
size: NA; V: TRBV6-1; D: NA; J: TRBJ2-3; DNA: TGTGCCAGCAGTGGATGGTTATCTCTAACCACAGATACGCAGTATTTT; CDR3: CASSGWLSLTTDTQYF
size: once; V: TRBV6-5; D: TRBD1; J: TRBJ1-1; DNA: TGTGCCAGCAGTAGAGGACAGGTTTGGGGCACTGAAGCTTTCTTT; CDR3: CASSRGQVWGTEAFF
size: NA; V: TRBV15; D: NA; J: TRBJ1-4; DNA: TGTGCCACCAGCAGACGACAGGAAAGGAATGAAAAACTGTTTTTT; CDR3: CATSRRQERNEKLFF
size: once; V: TRBV14; D: TRBD2; J: TRBJ2-5; DNA: TGTGCCAGCAGCCGGACTAGCGGTCCCGGGACCCAGTACTTC; CDR3: CASSRTSGPGTQYF
size: NA; V: TRBV7-9; D: NA; J: TRBJ1-1; DNA: TGTGCCAGCAGCCCGGGGACAACTGAAGCTTTCTTT; CDR3: CASSPGTTEAFF
size: NA; V: TRBV7-3; D: NA; J: TRBJ1-1; DNA: TGTGCCAGCAGCTCGGGCAGAGCGAACACTGAAGCTTTCTTT; CDR3: CASSSGRANTEAFF
size: few; V: TRBV4-1; D: NA; J: TRBJ1-2; DNA: TGCGCCAGCACCCCCAGTGGAGATTCATCCTATGGCTACACCTTC; CDR3: CASTPSGDSSYGYTF
size: NA; V: TRBV7-2; D: TRBD2; J: TRBJ2-3; DNA: TGTGCCAGCAGCTTAGGCCTAGCGGGAGTTCGGTCAGATACGCAGTATTTT; CDR3: CASSLGLAGVRSDTQYF
size: NA; V: TRBV5-5; D: NA; J: TRBJ1-1; DNA: TGTGCCAGCAGCTTGAGCAGGGCGAACACTGAAGCTTTCTTT; CDR3: CASSLSRANTEAFF
size: NA; V: TRBV11-2; D: NA; J: TRBJ2-1; DNA: TGTGCCAGCACCCCCTCGGGGACCTACAATGAGCAGTTCTTC; CDR3: CASTPSGTYNEQFF
size: NA; V: TRBV29-1; D: NA; J: TRBJ2-3; DNA: TGCAGCGAGACGAGAGGGGAGCCCGGGTTGACAGATACGCAGTATTTT; CDR3: CSETRGEPGLTDTQYF
size: NA; V: TRBV20-1; D: NA; J: TRBJ1-2; DNA: TGCAGTGCTAGGGTACAGGGTGGCTACACCTTC; CDR3: CSARVQGGYTF
size: NA; V: TRBV6-1; D: TRBD2; J: TRBJ2-1; DNA: TGTGCCAGCAGTTTCCGGGGGGTGGCCCAAAATGAGCAGTTCTTC; CDR3: CASSFRGVAQNEQFF
size: NA; V: TRBV27; D: NA; J: TRBJ1-5; DNA: TGTGCCAGCAGTATGTTCGGGACAAATAGCAATCAGCCCCAGCATTTT; CDR3: CASSMFGTNSNQPQHF
size: NA; V: TRBV4-2; D: TRBD2; J: TRBJ2-7; DNA: TGTGCCAGCAGCCCCCGGGACTACGGAACCTACGAGCAGTACTTC; CDR3: CASSPRDYGTYEQYF
size: NA; V: TRBV4-1; D: TRBD1; J: TRBJ2-5; DNA: TGCGCCAGCAGCCAAGGGGCAAACTCCGGGACAGGGGCCAGGGAGACCCAGTACTTC; CDR3: CASSQGANSGTGARETQYF
size: NA; V: TRBV5-6; D: TRBD1; J: TRBJ1-4; DNA: TGTGCCAGCAGCTTCGCCGACAGGGGCTTTAATGAAAAACTGTTTTTT; CDR3: CASSFADRGFNEKLFF
size: few; V: TRBV2; D: NA; J: TRBJ2-7; DNA: TGTGCCACCATAAATCCAGGGTCGTACGAGCAGTACTTC; CDR3: CATINPGSYEQYF
size: NA; V: TRBV15; D: NA; J: TRBJ2-1; DNA: TGTGCCACGAGGTTGCTAGCGACCGGCTCCTACAATGAGCAGTTCTTC; CDR3: CATRLLATGSYNEQFF
size: once; V: TRBV6-6; D: TRBD1; J: TRBJ1-5; DNA: TGTGCCGCCACCGGACAGGGGAGCAATCAGCCCCAGCATTTT; CDR3: CAATGQGSNQPQHF
size: once; V: TRBV30; D: TRBD1; J: TRBJ2-2; DNA: TGTGCCTGGAGGGGGACAGGGGCCCCTTTGAGTACCGGGGAGCTGTTTTTT; CDR3: CAWRGTGAPLSTGELFF
size: NA; V: TRBV9; D: TRBD2; J: TRBJ2-1; DNA: TGTGCCAGCAGCCCGGGACTAGCGGATGGCAATGAGCAGTTCTTC; CDR3: CASSPGLADGNEQFF
size: once; V: TRBV7-9; D: TRBD1; J: TRBJ2-7; DNA: TGTGCCAGCAGCTCCAGCCCGGGACAGGGGTCCTACGAGCAGTACTTC; CDR3: CASSSSPGQGSYEQYF
size: NA; V: TRBV6-5; D: TRBD1; J: TRBJ1-4; DNA: TGTGCCAGCAAGGGGGCGCTGGCTAATGAAAAACTGTTTTTT; CDR3: CASKGALANEKLFF
size: NA; V: TRBV9; D: NA; J: TRBJ2-3; DNA: TGTGCCAGCAGCGTAGTTGGGGGAGATCTCACAGATACGCAGTATTTT; CDR3: CASSVVGGDLTDTQYF
size: NA; V: TRBV27; D: NA; J: TRBJ1-1; DNA: TGTGCCAGCAGTTTGGAAGTCTCCAGGTGGGGCACTGAAGCTTTCTTT; CDR3: CASSLEVSRWGTEAFF
size: NA; V: TRBV4-1; D: TRBD2; J: TRBJ2-2; DNA: TGCGCCAGCAGCCAAGAGGGAGGGCCGGAGCTGTTTTTT; CDR3: CASSQEGGPELFF
size: NA; V: TRBV5-4; D: TRBD2; J: TRBJ2-2; DNA: TGTGCCAGCAGCCAGGGACTAGCGGGGTCGAACACCGGGGAGCTGTTTTTT; CDR3: CASSQGLAGSNTGELFF
size: once; V: TRBV15; D: NA; J: TRBJ1-5; DNA: TGTGCCACCAGCAGTAGAGGTCAAGCTAGCAATCAGCCCCAGCATTTT; CDR3: CATSSRGQASNQPQHF
size: NA; V: TRBV19; D: NA; J: TRBJ2-3; DNA: TGTGCCAGTAGTATAAGGAGCGGGAGCACAGATACGCAGTATTTT; CDR3: CASSIRSGSTDTQYF
size: NA; V: TRBV6-6; D: NA; J: TRBJ1-2; DNA: TGTGCCCCCTTAGGCAGGGAAAATGGCTACACCTTC; CDR3: CAPLGRENGYTF
size: NA; V: TRBV9; D: TRBD1; J: TRBJ2-1; DNA: TGTGCCAGCAGCTTCCGGACAGGGGGGTCCTACAATGAGCAGTTCTTC; CDR3: CASSFRTGGSYNEQFF
size: NA; V: TRBV19; D: NA; J: TRBJ1-1; DNA: TGTGCCAGTAACCCAGGACGGGGCTCTGTCGGAGCTTTCTTT; CDR3: CASNPGRGSVGAFF
size: few; V: TRBV11-2; D: NA; J: TRBJ2-7; DNA: TGTGCCAGCAGCTTAGGGGGTCAAGGCTCTGGCCACGAGCAGTACTTC; CDR3: CASSLGGQGSGHEQYF
size: NA; V: TRBV5-4; D: TRBD2; J: TRBJ2-5; DNA: TGTGCCAGCAGCTCCGGGACTAGCGGGAAAGCTGCCTGGGAGACCCAGTACTTC; CDR3: CASSSGTSGKAAWETQYF
size: NA; V: TRBV18; D: TRBD1; J: TRBJ1-3; DNA: TGTGCCAGCTATGAGGGGGCGCGTGGAAACACCATATATTTT; CDR3: CASYEGARGNTIYF
size: once; V: TRBV7-8; D: NA; J: TRBJ1-2; DNA: TGTGCCAGCAGCTTAGCGGATAGTGGCTACACCTTC; CDR3: CASSLADSGYTF